Sequencing of this T cell receptor beta chain was carried out in a study of shared clonotypes between healthy human individuals. Study details: The composition of the donors was a couple of women and a few men aged 18 to 49.

Trimming took 4 bases from V and 1 from J, leaving 17 bases between them. This CDR3 region has 16 residues. Several immunoSEQ plates held equal portions of the genomic DNA taken from each subset. The repertoire was sequenced with immunoSEQ multiplex PCR; TCRdb's copy has only in-frame clones and lacks some. This table holds millions of clones, more than 80% found once. This chain connects TRBV5-3 to TRBJ1-1; D may be TRBD1 (5 bases). TRBV5-3 qualifies as an ORF whose function is uncertain. The sequencing input was naive CD4+ T cells sorted from blood. This sample's subset: CD45RA+ positively selected. The receptor comes from a man younger than 35 in good health. CDR3 coding DNA: TGTGCCAGAAGCGTAGAAAAGGAGAGGGGGAACACTGAAGCTTTCTTT. It is translated as CARSVEKERGNTEAFF.